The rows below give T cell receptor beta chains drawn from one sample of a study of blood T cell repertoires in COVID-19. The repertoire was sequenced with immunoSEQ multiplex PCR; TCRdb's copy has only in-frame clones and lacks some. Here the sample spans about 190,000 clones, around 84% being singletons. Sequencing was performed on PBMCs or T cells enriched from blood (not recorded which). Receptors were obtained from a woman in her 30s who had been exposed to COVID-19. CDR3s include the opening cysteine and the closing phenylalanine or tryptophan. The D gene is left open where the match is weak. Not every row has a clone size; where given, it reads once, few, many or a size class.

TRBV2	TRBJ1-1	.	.	TGTGCCAGCTCGCAGGGAAGAAACACTGAAGCTTTCTTT	CASSQGRNTEAFF
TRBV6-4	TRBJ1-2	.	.	TGTGCCAGCAATAACGGCTATGGCTACACCTTC	CASNNGYGYTF
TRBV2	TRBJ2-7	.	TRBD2	TGTGCCAGCAGTTATCTAGCGGGCCCCCAATACGAGCAGTACTTC	CASSYLAGPQYEQYF
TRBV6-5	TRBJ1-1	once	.	TGTGCCAGCAGTCCAAACAACAAGAACACTGAAGCTTTCTTT	CASSPNNKNTEAFF
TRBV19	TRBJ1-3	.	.	TGTGCCAGTGCGGCAGGGCCTGGAAACACCATATATTTT	CASAAGPGNTIYF
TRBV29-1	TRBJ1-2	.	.	TGCAGCGTTGAACCCTCAGGACTGAGGACCTACACCTTC	CSVEPSGLRTYTF
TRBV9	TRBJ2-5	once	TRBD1	TGTGCCAGCAGCGCAACAGGGACAGCTAAAGAGACCCAGTACTTC	CASSATGTAKETQYF
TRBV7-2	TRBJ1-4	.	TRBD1	TGTGCCAGCAGACCGGGACAGGCAACTAATGAAAAACTGTTTTTT	CASRPGQATNEKLFF
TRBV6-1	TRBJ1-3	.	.	TGTGCCAGCAGTGAAACCCCCGGGAGGGGGTCGAACACCATATATTTT	CASSETPGRGSNTIYF
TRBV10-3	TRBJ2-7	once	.	TGTGCCATCCATAGAGGCGACAGTCGTCACGAGCAGTACTTC	CAIHRGDSRHEQYF
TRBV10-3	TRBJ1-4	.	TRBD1	TGTGCCACCCACCCCGGGACAGCTAATGAAAAACTGTTTTTT	CATHPGTANEKLFF
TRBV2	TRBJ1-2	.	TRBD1	TGTGCCAGCAGGGCCGGGACAGGGGACTATGGCTACACCTTC	CASRAGTGDYGYTF
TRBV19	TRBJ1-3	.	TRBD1	TGTGCCAGTAGGGACAGGTCCTTGGGAAACACCATATATTTT	CASRDRSLGNTIYF
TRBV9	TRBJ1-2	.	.	TGTGCCAGCAGCCAAACAGGGACCCCTTATGGCTACACCTTC	CASSQTGTPYGYTF
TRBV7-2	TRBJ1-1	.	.	TGTGCCAGCAGCTTAGCCCATCGGGGGAACACTGAAGCTTTCTTT	CASSLAHRGNTEAFF
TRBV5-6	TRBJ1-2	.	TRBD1	TGTGCCAGCAGCCCGGACAGGGTAAGCTACACCTTC	CASSPDRVSYTF
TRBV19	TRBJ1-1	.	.	TGTGCCAGTAGTATAGGAGGGAGGAGCACTGAAGCTTTCTTT	CASSIGGRSTEAFF
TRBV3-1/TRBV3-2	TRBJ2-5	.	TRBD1	TGTGCCAGCAGTCAATCTCAGGGGGCAGAGACCCAGTACTTC	CASSQSQGAETQYF
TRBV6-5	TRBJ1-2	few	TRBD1	TGTGCCAGCATCGATACAGGGGGCGCTTACTATGGCTACACCTTC	CASIDTGGAYYGYTF
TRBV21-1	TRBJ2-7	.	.	TGTGCCAGCAGCAAAGTAGCCGAGCGTCCGGGGACAGCCTACTACGAGCAGTACTTC	CASSKVAERPGTAYYEQYF
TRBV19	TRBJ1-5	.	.	TGTGCCACCGGGCCACAGGGAATAGGTAGCAATCAGCCCCAGCATTTT	CATGPQGIGSNQPQHF
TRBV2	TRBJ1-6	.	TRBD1	TGTGCCAGCAGCTCGGGACAGCCCAATTCACCCCTCCACTTT	CASSSGQPNSPLHF
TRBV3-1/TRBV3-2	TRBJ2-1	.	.	TGTGCCAGCAGCCAATCAGGGCCTGAGCAGTTCTTC	CASSQSGPEQFF
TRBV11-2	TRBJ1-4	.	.	TGTGCCAGCAGCTTAGACCCGTGGGGGCGGAGTGAAAAACTGTTTTTT	CASSLDPWGRSEKLFF
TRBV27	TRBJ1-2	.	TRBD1	TGTGCCAGCAGTCCCTACAGGGGAGGCTATGGCTACACCTTC	CASSPYRGGYGYTF
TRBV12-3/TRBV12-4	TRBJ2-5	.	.	TGTGCCAGCAGTTGGGGGGAAGAGACCCAGTACTTC	CASSWGEETQYF
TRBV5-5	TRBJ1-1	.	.	TGTGCCAGCAGCAAGATCGGGACTGAAGCTTTCTTT	CASSKIGTEAFF
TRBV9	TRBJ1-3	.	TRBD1	TGTGCCAGCGGCCGGACAGGCCCTGGAAACACCATATATTTT	CASGRTGPGNTIYF
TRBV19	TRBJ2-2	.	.	TGTGCCAGTAGTATCCAAGGGGTGACCGGGGAGCTGTTTTTT	CASSIQGVTGELFF
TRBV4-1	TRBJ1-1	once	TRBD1	TGCGCCAGCAGCCAAGGACAGGGAGAGGATGAAGCTTTCTTT	CASSQGQGEDEAFF
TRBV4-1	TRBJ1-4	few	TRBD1	TGCGCCAGCAGCCAGGGTACAGGGGGCTTTAATGAAAAACTGTTTTTT	CASSQGTGGFNEKLFF
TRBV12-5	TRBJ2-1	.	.	TGTGCTAGTGTCGCACCAGGAGGCCGGAGGGATGAGCAGTTCTTC	CASVAPGGRRDEQFF
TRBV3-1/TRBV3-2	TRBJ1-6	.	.	TGTGCCAGCAGCCAAGGCAGGAATTCACCCCTCCACTTT	CASSQGRNSPLHF
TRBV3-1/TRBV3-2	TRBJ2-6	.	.	TGTGCCAGCAGCCAAGTAGAGGTCTCCGTCCTGACTTTC	CASSQVEVSVLTF
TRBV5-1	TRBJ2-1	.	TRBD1	TGCGCCAGCAGCTTGGGGACAGGGGTTTTCAATGAGCAGTTCTTC	CASSLGTGVFNEQFF
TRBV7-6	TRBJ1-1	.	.	TGTGCCAGCAGCTTGAGCACCCCCGGTGGTAACACTGAAGCTTTCTTT	CASSLSTPGGNTEAFF
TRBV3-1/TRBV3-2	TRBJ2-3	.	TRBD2	TGTGCCAGCAGCCACCCGGGACTAGTCCCAGATACGCAGTATTTT	CASSHPGLVPDTQYF
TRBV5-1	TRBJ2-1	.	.	TGCGCCAGCAGCTTGATCAGGGCTCAACACAATGAGCAGTTCTTC	CASSLIRAQHNEQFF
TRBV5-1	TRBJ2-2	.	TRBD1	TGCGCCAGCAGCTTGGCCCAGGCAGGGGGCTCGTCCGGGGAGCTGTTTTTT	CASSLAQAGGSSGELFF
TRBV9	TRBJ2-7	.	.	TGTGCCAGCAGCGTAGAGCCTACGGTATCCTACGAGCAGTACTTC	CASSVEPTVSYEQYF
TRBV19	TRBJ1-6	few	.	TGTGCCAGTATTTCTCGGAGCTCCTATAATTCACCCCTCCACTTT	CASISRSSYNSPLHF
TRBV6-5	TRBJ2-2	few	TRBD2	TGTGCCAGCAGCCCCACTAGCGTCGGGGAGCTGTTTTTT	CASSPTSVGELFF
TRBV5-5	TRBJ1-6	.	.	TGTGCCAGCAGCTTGGTACTTAATTCACCCCTCCACTTT	CASSLVLNSPLHF
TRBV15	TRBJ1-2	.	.	TGTGCCACCAGCAGAGACCAGGTTAACTATGGCTACACCTTC	CATSRDQVNYGYTF
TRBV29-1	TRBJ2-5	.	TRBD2	TGCAGCGCTTGGACTAGCGGGGGGCCAACTTTACAAGAGACCCAGTACTTC	CSAWTSGGPTLQETQYF